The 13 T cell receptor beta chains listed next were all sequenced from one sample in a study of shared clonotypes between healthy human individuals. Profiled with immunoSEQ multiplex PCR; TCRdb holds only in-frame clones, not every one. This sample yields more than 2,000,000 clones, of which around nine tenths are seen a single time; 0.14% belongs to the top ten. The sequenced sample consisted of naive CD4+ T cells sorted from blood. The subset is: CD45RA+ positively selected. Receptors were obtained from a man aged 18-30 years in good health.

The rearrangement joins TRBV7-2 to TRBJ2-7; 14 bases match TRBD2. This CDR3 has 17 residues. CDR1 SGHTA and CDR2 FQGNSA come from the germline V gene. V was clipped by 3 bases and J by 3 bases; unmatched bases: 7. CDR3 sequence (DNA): TGTGCCAGCAGCTTCCGGACTAGCGGGGGGTTGTTCTACGAGCAGTACTTC. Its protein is CASSFRTSGGLFYEQYF.

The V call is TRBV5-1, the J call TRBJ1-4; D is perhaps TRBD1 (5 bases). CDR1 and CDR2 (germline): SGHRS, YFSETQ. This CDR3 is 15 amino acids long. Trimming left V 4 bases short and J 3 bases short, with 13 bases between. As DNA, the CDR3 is TGCGCCAGCAGCCTGTCGAAAGGGGCTAATGAAAAACTGTTTTTT. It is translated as CASSLSKGANEKLFF.

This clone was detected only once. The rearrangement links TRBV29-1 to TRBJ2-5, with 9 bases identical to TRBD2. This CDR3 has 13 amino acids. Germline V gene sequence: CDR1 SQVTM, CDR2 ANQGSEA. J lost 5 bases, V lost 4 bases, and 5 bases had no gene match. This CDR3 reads CSVVGLAGETQYF. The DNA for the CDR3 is TGCAGCGTTGTGGGACTAGCAGGCGAGACCCAGTACTTC.

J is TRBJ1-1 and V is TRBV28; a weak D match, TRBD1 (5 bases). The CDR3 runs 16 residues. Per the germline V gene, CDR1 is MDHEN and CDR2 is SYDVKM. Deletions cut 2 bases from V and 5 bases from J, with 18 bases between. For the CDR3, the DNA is TGTGCCAGCAGTTTAAGCGGACGGGGCGGTGGGACTGAAGCTTTCTTT. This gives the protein CASSLSGRGGGTEAFF.

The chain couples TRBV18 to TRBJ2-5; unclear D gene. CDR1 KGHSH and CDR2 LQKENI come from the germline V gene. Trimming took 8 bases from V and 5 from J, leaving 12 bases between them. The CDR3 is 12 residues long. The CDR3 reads CASEVLGETQYF. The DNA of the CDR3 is TGTGCCAGCGAGGTTCTTGGGGAGACCCAGTACTTC.

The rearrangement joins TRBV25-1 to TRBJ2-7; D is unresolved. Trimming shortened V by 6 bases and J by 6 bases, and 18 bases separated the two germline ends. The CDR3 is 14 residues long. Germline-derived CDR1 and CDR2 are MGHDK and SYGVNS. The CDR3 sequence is CASRPSGFLSEQYF. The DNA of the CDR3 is TGTGCCAGCAGACCTTCCGGGTTCCTATCCGAGCAGTACTTC.

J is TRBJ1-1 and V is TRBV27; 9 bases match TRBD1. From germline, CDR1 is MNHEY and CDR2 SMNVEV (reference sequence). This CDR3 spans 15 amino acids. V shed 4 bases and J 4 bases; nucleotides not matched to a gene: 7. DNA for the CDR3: TGTGCCAGCAGTTCGGCGACAGGGGGGGCCACTGAAGCTTTCTTT. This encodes CASSSATGGATEAFF.

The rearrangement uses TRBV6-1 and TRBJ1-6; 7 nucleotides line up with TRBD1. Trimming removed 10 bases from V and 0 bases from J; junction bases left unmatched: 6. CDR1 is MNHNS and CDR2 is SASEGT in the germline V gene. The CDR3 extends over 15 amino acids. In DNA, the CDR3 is TGTGCCATCGCGACAGGGAGCTCCTATAATTCACCCCTCCACTTT. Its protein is CAIATGSSYNSPLHF.

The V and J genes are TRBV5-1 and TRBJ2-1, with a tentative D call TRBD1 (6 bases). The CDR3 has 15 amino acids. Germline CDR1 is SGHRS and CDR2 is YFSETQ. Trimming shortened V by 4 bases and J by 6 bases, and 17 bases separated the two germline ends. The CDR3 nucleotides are TGCGCCAGCAGCCCAGGGGATTTAAGGGTCAATGAGCAGTTCTTC. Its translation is CASSPGDLRVNEQFF.

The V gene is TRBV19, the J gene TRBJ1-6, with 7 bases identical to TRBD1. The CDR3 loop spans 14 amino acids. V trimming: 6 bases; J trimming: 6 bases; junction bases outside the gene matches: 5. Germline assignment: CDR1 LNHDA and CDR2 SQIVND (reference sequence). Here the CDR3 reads CASSINRGNSPLHF. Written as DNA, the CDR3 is TGTGCCAGTAGCATAAACAGGGGTAATTCACCCCTCCACTTT.

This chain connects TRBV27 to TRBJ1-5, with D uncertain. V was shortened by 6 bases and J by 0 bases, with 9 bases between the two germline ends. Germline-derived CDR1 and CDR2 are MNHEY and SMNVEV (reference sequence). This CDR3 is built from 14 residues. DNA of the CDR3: TGTGCCAGCAGCCCAGAGTCTAGCAATCAGCCCCAGCATTTT. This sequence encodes CASSPESSNQPQHF.

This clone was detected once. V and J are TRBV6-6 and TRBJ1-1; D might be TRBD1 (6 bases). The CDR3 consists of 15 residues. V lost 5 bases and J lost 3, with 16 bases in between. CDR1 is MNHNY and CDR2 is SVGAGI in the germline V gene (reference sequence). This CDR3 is CASSQSGGGYTEAFF. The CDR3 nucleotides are TGTGCCAGCAGTCAGAGCGGGGGGGGCTACACTGAAGCTTTCTTT.

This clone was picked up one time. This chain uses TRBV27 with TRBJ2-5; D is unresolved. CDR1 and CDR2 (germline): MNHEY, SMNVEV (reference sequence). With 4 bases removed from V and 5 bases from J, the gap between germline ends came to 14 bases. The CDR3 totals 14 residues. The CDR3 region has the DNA TGTGCCAGCAGTTACCAGCGACTTTCGGAGACCCAGTACTTC. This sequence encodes CASSYQRLSETQYF.